This entry lists 28 T cell receptor beta chains sequenced from one sample in a study of T cell responses to AZD1222 COVID-19 vaccine. TCRdb's table, derived via immunoSEQ multiplex PCR, lists solely in-frame clones and lacks some. The profile shows 150,000 to 200,000 clones, roughly nine tenths of them singletons. Sequenced here: peripheral blood, sampled 28 days after the second dose of the MenACWY control vaccine. These receptors were collected from an adult who received the MenACWY meningococcal vaccine as a control.

V is TRBV6-2 or TRBV6-3 and J is TRBJ2-7, with 10 nucleotides matching TRBD2. Germline CDR1 and CDR2: MNHEY and SVGEGT. V lost 5 bases to trimming and J lost 7 bases; unmatched junction nucleotides: 17. The CDR3 spans 17 residues. CDR3 nucleotide sequence: TGTGCCAGCAGTAAACCAGGGCGGCTAGCGGGAGTACTTGAGCAGTACTTC. It yields the protein CASSKPGRLAGVLEQYF.

V is TRBV2 and J is TRBJ2-1, with TRBD2 identical over 11 bases. V gave up 7 bases and J gave up 5 bases; unmatched junction bases: 4. Germline V gene lookup returns CDR1 SNHLY and CDR2 FYNNEI. This CDR3 spans 14 amino acids. In DNA, the CDR3 is TGTGCCAGCAATTGGGGACTAGCGGACAATGAGCAGTTCTTC. It yields the protein CASNWGLADNEQFF.

This chain uses TRBV5-1 with TRBJ2-1, with D possibly matching TRBD2 (6 bases). Germline loops: CDR1 SGHRS, CDR2 YFSETQ. The CDR3 totals 14 residues. V was shortened by 0 bases and J by 6 bases, with 10 bases between the two germline ends. CDR3 loop: CASSLGLGFNEQFF. The CDR3 nucleotides are TGCGCCAGCAGCTTGGGACTAGGATTCAATGAGCAGTTCTTC. Supplemented by reference TRBV5-1 and TRBJ2-1, the full variable domain reads KAGVTQTPRYLIKTRGQQVTLSCSPISGHRSVSWYQQTPGQGLQFLFEYFSETQRNKGNFPGRFSGRQFSNSRSEMNVSTLELGDSALYLCASSLGLGFNEQFFGPGTRLTVL.

This chain uses TRBV5-1 with TRBJ2-7, with D perhaps TRBD2 (6 bases). V was clipped by 3 bases and J by 8 bases, with 15 bases between them. The CDR3 is 13 amino acids. Germline values: CDR1 SGHRS, CDR2 YFSETQ. CDR3 sequence reads: CASSSTGLGQQYF. The CDR3 DNA sequence: TGCGCCAGCAGCTCCACGGGACTTGGGCAGCAGTACTTC.

The chain combines TRBV30 with TRBJ1-5; D is perhaps TRBD1 (5 bases). Trimming took 2 bases from V and 1 from J, leaving 9 bases between them. There are 14 residues in the CDR3. Germline V lookup: CDR1 GTSNPN, CDR2 SVGIG (reference sequence). The CDR3 DNA sequence: TGTGCCTGGAGTAACGACAGAAGCAATCAGCCCCAGCATTTT. Its translation: CAWSNDRSNQPQHF.

CDR3: CASSFQSDTQYF. CDR3 in DNA: TGCGCCAGCAGCTTTCAGTCAGATACGCAGTATTTT. The genes are TRBV5-1 and TRBJ2-3, with unresolved D. CDR3 length equals 12 residues. With 2 bases removed from V and 4 bases from J, the gap between germline ends came to 5 bases. From germline, CDR1 is SGHRS and CDR2 YFSETQ.

J is TRBJ2-7 and V is TRBV29-1, with 7 positions matching TRBD1. Looked up from germline, CDR1 is SQVTM and CDR2 is ANQGSEA. This CDR3 spans 13 amino acids. V was pared by 6 bases and J by 5 bases, with 10 bases of the junction left unmatched. CDR3 region: CSVDRGPDDEQYF. The CDR3 bases are TGCAGCGTGGATAGGGGGCCGGACGACGAGCAGTACTTC.

This clone was found once. The chain recombines TRBV7-7 with TRBJ1-4; 11 positions agree with TRBD1. The junction had 7 bases not matched to a gene; V was cut back by 5 bases and J by 8 bases. Germline CDR1 and CDR2: SSHAT and FNYEAQ (reference sequence). The CDR3 is 15 residues long. The CDR3 nucleotides read TGTGCCAGCAGCCCCGGGACAGGGGGAGAGGAAAAACTGTTTTTT. Translated, it gives CASSPGTGGEEKLFF.

V gene TRBV11-1 combines with J gene TRBJ2-2, with a tentative D call TRBD1 (5 bases). Deletions cut 5 bases from V and 4 bases from J, with 14 bases between. The CDR3 length is 15 residues. Germline V gene data show CDR1 as SGHAT and CDR2 as FQDESV (reference sequence). DNA for the CDR3: TGTGCCAGCAGCCTAAGCCAGGGATTCACCGGGGAGCTGTTTTTT. Protein: CASSLSQGFTGELFF.

This chain links TRBV6-6 with TRBJ1-5, with a possible D match to TRBD1 (6 bases). V lost 9 bases and J 0 bases, leaving 18 bases between the germline ends. Germline lookup yields CDR1 MNHNY and CDR2 SVGAGI (reference sequence). This CDR3 spans 16 amino acids. The chain's CDR3 is CASTTSTGYSNQPQHF. The CDR3 coding sequence is TGTGCCAGTACAACAAGCACAGGGTATAGCAATCAGCCCCAGCATTTT.

The chain recombines TRBV3-1 (or the pseudogene TRBV3-2) with TRBJ1-1; no firm D call. V shed 2 bases and J shed 4 bases, with 17 bases lying between them. Germline V gene lookup returns CDR1 LGHDT and CDR2 YNNKEL (reference sequence). CDR3 length: 16 residues. The CDR3 here is CASSQLFTRSGTEAFF. CDR3 bases: TGTGCCAGCAGCCAACTCTTTACGAGGTCGGGCACTGAAGCTTTCTTT.

V usage is TRBV27 and J usage is TRBJ1-1; D unresolved. Germline assignment: CDR1 MNHEY and CDR2 SMNVEV (reference sequence). CDR3 length: 16 residues. V gave up 8 bases and J gave up 1 base, with 20 bases separating them. This CDR3 reads CASRKFSQRANTEAFF. The CDR3 coding sequence is TGTGCCAGCCGAAAGTTTTCCCAGAGAGCGAACACTGAAGCTTTCTTT.

The genes are TRBV7-3 and TRBJ2-7; D tentatively fits TRBD1 or TRBD2 (5 bases each). CDR1 and CDR2 (germline): SGHTA, FQGTGA. This CDR3 is 13 amino acids long. The V gene lost 3 bases and the J gene lost 1 base, with 7 bases spanning the gap. The CDR3 spells CASSLGVSYEQYF. In nucleotides, the CDR3 is TGTGCCAGCAGCTTGGGGGTTTCCTACGAGCAGTACTTC. Full variable domain (rest looked up from reference TRBV7-3 and TRBJ2-7): GAGVSQTPSNKVTEKGKYVELRCDPISGHTALYWYRQSLGQGPEFLIYFQGTGAADDSGLPNDRFFAVRPEGSVSTLKIQRTERGDSAVYLCASSLGVSYEQYFGPGTRLTVT.

V gene TRBV6-2 or TRBV6-3 combines with J gene TRBJ1-1; D perhaps matches TRBD1 (5 bases). Per the germline V gene, CDR1 is MNHEY and CDR2 is SVGEGT. The CDR3 runs to 13 residues. Trimming pared 4 bases from V and 2 bases from J, leaving 8 bases between. The CDR3 loop reads CASSSTGNTEAFF. The CDR3 nucleotides read TGTGCCAGCAGTTCCACAGGTAACACTGAAGCTTTCTTT.

The chain employs TRBV3-1 (or the pseudogene TRBV3-2) and TRBJ1-1, with D hard to call. Germline values: CDR1 LGHDT, CDR2 YNNKEL (reference sequence). This CDR3 has 14 residues. V lost 2 bases and J 1 base, leaving 8 bases between the germline ends. As DNA, the CDR3 is TGTGCCAGCAGCCAAAGGGTAGGGAACACTGAAGCTTTCTTT. This gives the protein CASSQRVGNTEAFF.

The chain recombines TRBV6-6 with TRBJ2-3; D may be TRBD2 (6 bases). V was clipped by 6 bases and J by 5 bases, with 33 bases between them. Germline values: CDR1 MNHNY, CDR2 SVGAGI (reference sequence). This CDR3 is built from 20 residues. Here the CDR3 DNA reads TGTGCCAGCAGCAAACGGGACTCTATATCGTCACGGGGGATAGAAGATACGCAGTATTTT. Translation: CASSKRDSISSRGIEDTQYF.

The rearrangement uses TRBV27 and TRBJ1-2; possible D gene TRBD1, 6 bases. The CDR3 has 15 residues. V was shortened by 3 bases and J by 5 bases, with 16 bases between the two germline ends. Germline V gene lookup returns CDR1 MNHEY and CDR2 SMNVEV (reference sequence). CDR3 sequence reads: CASSFKGEGLYGYTF. CDR3 nucleotides: TGTGCCAGCAGTTTTAAGGGGGAGGGGTTATATGGCTACACCTTC.

The rearrangement joins TRBV2 to TRBJ2-2, with TRBD2 as a possible D gene (6 bases). The V gene lost 4 bases and the J gene lost 3 bases, with 15 bases spanning the gap. CDR3 length: 16 residues. The germline CDR1 and CDR2 sequences are SNHLY and FYNNEI. The DNA for the CDR3 is TGTGCCAGCAGTGTTATGCCGGGACTGCACACCGGGGAGCTGTTTTTT. It encodes CASSVMPGLHTGELFF.

This chain joins TRBV7-9 and TRBJ1-1; D gene ambiguous. Trimming removed 6 bases from V and 1 base from J, with 12 bases in between. This CDR3 is built from 14 residues. Germline V gene data show CDR1 as SEHNR and CDR2 as FQNEAQ (reference sequence). CDR3 loop: CASRGSGRNTEAFF. The CDR3 DNA follows: TGTGCCAGCAGGGGCTCCGGGAGGAACACTGAAGCTTTCTTT.

In nucleotides, the CDR3 is TGTGCCAGCAGCCAAGCCGGGACTTCCTACGAGCAGTACTTC. Translated: CASSQAGTSYEQYF. V is TRBV3-1 (or the pseudogene TRBV3-2) and J is TRBJ2-7, with D possibly TRBD2 on 6 matching bases. V lost 1 base and J lost 1, with 8 bases in between. Per the germline V gene, CDR1 is LGHDT and CDR2 is YNNKEL (reference sequence). There are 14 residues in the CDR3.

The chain links TRBV9 to TRBJ1-4; D may be TRBD1 (6 bases). CDR1 is SGDLS, CDR2 YYNGEE, per germline. V shed 4 bases and J shed 12 bases, with 25 bases lying between them. The CDR3 spans 16 residues. The DNA of the CDR3 is TGTGCCAGCAGCAGAATAGGGGGAAGCGCATTCGAGGAACTGTTTTTT. Translating gives CASSRIGGSAFEELFF.

This clone was found once. J is TRBJ2-1 and V is TRBV7-3; TRBD2 agrees at 11 bases. Germline V lookup: CDR1 SGHTA, CDR2 FQGTGA. This CDR3 is 15 amino acids long. V shed 5 bases, J shed 6 bases, and the junction held 6 bases outside the gene matches. CDR3 sequence reads: CASSVTSGIANEQFF. The CDR3 bases are TGTGCCAGCAGCGTGACTAGCGGGATTGCCAATGAGCAGTTCTTC.

The rearrangement links TRBV12-5 to TRBJ2-3; D not resolved. Trimming stripped 3 bases from V and 2 bases from J, with 15 bases between. Germline lookup yields CDR1 LGHNT and CDR2 FRNRAP. The CDR3 covers 16 residues. This CDR3 is CASGFPQGSVTDTQYF. CDR3 DNA sequence: TGTGCTAGTGGTTTCCCCCAAGGGTCGGTCACAGATACGCAGTATTTT.

The genes are TRBV29-1 and TRBJ1-2, with 8 bases that match TRBD1. This CDR3 region has 13 residues. V lost 4 bases to trimming and J lost 7 bases; unmatched junction nucleotides: 8. Germline V gene lookup returns CDR1 SQVTM and CDR2 ANQGSEA. CDR3 sequence: CSVARGQRGGYTF. DNA for the CDR3: TGCAGCGTTGCCAGGGGGCAAAGGGGTGGCTACACCTTC.

Concerning this clone itself: The junction shows a germline mismatch at one end, possibly a read error. The V gene is TRBV5-1, the J gene TRBJ2-7; no reliable D call. The length of the CDR3 is 12 residues. Germline CDR1 reads SGHRS; CDR2 reads YFSETQ. The CDR3 spells CASRLDVHEQYF. In DNA form, the CDR3 reads TGCGCCAGCAGATTGGACGTCCACGAGCAGTACTTC.

This chain uses TRBV18 with TRBJ2-2; D is ambiguous. Trimming shortened V by 3 bases and J by 2 bases, and 10 bases separated the two germline ends. This CDR3 has 15 amino acids. Germline V lookup: CDR1 KGHSH, CDR2 LQKENI. Here the CDR3 reads CASSPKQINTGELFF. In nucleotides, the CDR3 is TGTGCCAGCTCACCTAAACAAATTAACACCGGGGAGCTGTTTTTT.

The chain is built from TRBV11-3 and TRBJ1-3; 8 nucleotides align to TRBD1. The germline V gene has CDR1 SGHNT and CDR2 YENEEA. The trim removed 1 base at V and 9 bases at J, leaving 17 bases unmatched. The CDR3 has 18 amino acids. This CDR3 is CASSLAYDRGRNERTIYF. The DNA for the CDR3 is TGTGCCAGCAGCTTAGCTTATGACAGGGGCCGAAACGAACGCACCATATATTTT.

The sample holds one count of this clone. The chain couples TRBV4-3 to TRBJ2-5; D gene unclear. The V end lost 1 base, the J end lost 2 bases, and 14 bases lay between the germline ends. CDR1 LGHNA and CDR2 YSLEER come from the germline V gene. The CDR3 consists of 16 residues. The CDR3 bases are TGCGCCAGCAGCCAAGGTACGGCCCCTCAACAAGAGACCCAGTACTTC. Its protein product is CASSQGTAPQQETQYF.